Sequencing of this T cell receptor beta chain was carried out in a study of OX40 agonist ivuxolimab in advanced cancers. Turning to the study itself: Every 2 weeks, ivuxolimab was infused into the patients intravenously at between 0.01 and 10 mg/kg. Earlier treatment with anti-PD-1, anti-PD-L1 or anti-CTLA-4 was permitted, and around 36% had received some.

Sequencing was performed with immunoSEQ multiplex PCR; in TCRdb, only in-frame clones are kept and a portion is missing. The table records about 80,000 clones, about four fifths of them present only once. V was clipped by 0 bases and J by 0 bases; unmatched bases: 9. The germline V gene encodes CDR1 SGHVS and CDR2 FNYEAQ. The CDR3 contains 20 residues. The cohort excluded patients with autoimmune disease history or systemic immunosuppression. The clonotype comes from an adult with an advanced solid tumor such as melanoma, head and neck, liver or kidney cancer. The sequenced sample was CD4+ or CD8+ T cells sorted from blood, obtained in a trial of the OX40 agonist ivuxolimab. V gene TRBV7-6 combines with J gene TRBJ2-1; TRBD2 matches at 12 bases. CDR3 sequence reads: CASSLALAGGLPRSYNEQFF. CDR3 sequence (DNA): TGTGCCAGCAGCTTAGCACTAGCGGGAGGACTCCCCCGCTCCTACAATGAGCAGTTCTTC.